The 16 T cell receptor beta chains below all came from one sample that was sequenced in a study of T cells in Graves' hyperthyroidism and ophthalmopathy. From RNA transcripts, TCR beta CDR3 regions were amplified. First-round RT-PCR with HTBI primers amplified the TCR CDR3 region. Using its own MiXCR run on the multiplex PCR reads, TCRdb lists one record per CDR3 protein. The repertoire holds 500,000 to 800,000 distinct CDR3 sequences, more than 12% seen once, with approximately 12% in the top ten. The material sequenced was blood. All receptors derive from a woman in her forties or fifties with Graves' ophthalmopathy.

The chain's CDR3 is CASSVVGIHPYNEQFF. The CDR3 DNA reads TGTGCCAGCAGCGTAGTGGGTATCCACCCCTACAATGAGCAGTTCTTC. The chain carries TRBV9 and TRBJ2-1; D call uncertain. Germline-derived CDR1 and CDR2 are SGDLS and YYNGEE. V was shortened by 0 bases and J by 2 bases, with 12 bases between the two germline ends. The CDR3 has 16 residues.

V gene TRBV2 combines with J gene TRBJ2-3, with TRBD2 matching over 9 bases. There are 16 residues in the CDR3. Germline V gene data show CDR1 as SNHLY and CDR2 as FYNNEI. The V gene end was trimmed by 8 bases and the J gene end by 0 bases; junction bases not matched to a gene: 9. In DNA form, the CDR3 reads TGTGCCAGCGTGGGTAGCGGGAGCCTTAGCACAGATACGCAGTATTTT. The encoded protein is CASVGSGSLSTDTQYF.

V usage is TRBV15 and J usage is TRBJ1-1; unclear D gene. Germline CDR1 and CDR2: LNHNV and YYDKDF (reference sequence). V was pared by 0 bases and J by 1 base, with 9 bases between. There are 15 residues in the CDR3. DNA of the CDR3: TGTGCCACCAGCAGAGATCGCCGCCGGAACACTGAAGCTTTCTTT. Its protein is CATSRDRRRNTEAFF.

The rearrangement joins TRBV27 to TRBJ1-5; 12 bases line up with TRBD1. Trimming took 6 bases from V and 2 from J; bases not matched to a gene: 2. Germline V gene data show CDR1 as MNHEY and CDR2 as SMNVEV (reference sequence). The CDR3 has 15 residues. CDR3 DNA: TGTGCCAGCAGGGGACAGGGGGCTGGCAATCAGCCCCAGCATTTT. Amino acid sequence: CASRGQGAGNQPQHF.

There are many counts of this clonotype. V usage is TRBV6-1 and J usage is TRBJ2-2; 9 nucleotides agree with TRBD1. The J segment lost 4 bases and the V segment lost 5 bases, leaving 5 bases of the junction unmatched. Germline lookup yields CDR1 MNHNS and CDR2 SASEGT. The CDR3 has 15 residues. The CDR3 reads CASSPRTGVTGELFF. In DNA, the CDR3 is TGTGCCAGCAGTCCCCGGACAGGGGTCACCGGGGAGCTGTTTTTT.

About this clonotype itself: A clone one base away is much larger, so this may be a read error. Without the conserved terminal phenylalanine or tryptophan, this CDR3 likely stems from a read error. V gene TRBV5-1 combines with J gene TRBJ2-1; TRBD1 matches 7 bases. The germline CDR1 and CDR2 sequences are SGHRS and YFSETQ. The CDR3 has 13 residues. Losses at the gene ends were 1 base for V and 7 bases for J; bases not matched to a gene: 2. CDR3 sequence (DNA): TGCGCCAGCAGCTTGATGGGACAGAATGAGCAGTTCATC. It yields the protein CASSLMGQNEQFI.

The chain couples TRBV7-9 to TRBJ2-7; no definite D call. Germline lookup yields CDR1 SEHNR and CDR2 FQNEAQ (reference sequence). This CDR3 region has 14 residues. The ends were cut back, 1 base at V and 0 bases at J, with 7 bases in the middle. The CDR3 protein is CASSLGVGSYEQYF. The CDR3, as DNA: TGTGCCAGCAGCTTAGGGGTCGGCTCCTACGAGCAGTACTTC.

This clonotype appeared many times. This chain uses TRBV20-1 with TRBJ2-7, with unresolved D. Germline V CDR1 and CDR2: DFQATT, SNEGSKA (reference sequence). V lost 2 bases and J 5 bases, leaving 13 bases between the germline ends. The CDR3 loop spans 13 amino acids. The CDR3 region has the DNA TGCAGTGCTAGATCCGGGCTGAAGAACGAGCAGTACTTC. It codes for CSARSGLKNEQYF.

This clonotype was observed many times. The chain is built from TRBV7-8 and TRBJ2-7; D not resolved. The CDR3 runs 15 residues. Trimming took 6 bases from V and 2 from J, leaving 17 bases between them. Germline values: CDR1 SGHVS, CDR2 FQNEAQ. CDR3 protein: CASSQREGSTYEQYF. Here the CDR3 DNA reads TGTGCCAGCAGTCAAAGGGAAGGTTCTACCTACGAGCAGTACTTC. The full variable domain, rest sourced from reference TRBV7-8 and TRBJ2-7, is GAGVSQSPRYKVAKRGQDVALRCDPISGHVSLFWYQQALGQGPEFLTYFQNEAQLDKSGLPSDRFFAERPEGSVSTLKIQRTQQEDSAVYLCASSQREGSTYEQYFGPGTRLTVT.

This CDR3 is CAWKPISSGNTIYF. CDR3 in DNA: TGTGCCTGGAAACCGATCAGCTCTGGAAACACCATATATTTT. The V call is TRBV30, the J call TRBJ1-3, with no clear D. The CDR3 covers 14 residues. Trimming shortened V by 4 bases and J by 0 bases, and 10 bases separated the two germline ends. Germline V gene lookup returns CDR1 GTSNPN and CDR2 SVGIG (reference sequence).

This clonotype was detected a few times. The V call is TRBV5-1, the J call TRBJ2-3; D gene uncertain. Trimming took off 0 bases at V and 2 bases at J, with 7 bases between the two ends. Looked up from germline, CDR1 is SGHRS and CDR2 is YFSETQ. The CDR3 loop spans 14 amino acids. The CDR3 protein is CASSLAVHTDTQYF. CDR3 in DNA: TGCGCCAGCAGCTTGGCCGTCCACACAGATACGCAGTATTTT.

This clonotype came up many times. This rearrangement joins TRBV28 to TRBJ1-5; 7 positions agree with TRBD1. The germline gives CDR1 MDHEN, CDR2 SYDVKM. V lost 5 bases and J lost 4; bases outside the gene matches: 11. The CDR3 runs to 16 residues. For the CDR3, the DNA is TGTGCCAGCAGTAAAAATACAGGGGTAGGAAATCAGCCCCAGCATTTT. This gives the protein CASSKNTGVGNQPQHF.

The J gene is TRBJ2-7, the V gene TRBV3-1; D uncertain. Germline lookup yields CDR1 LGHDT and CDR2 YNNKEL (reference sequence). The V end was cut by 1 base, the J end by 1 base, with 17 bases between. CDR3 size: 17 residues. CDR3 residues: CASSQGIRVPQSYEQYF. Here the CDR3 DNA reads TGTGCCAGCAGCCAAGGGATCCGGGTGCCCCAGTCCTACGAGCAGTACTTC.

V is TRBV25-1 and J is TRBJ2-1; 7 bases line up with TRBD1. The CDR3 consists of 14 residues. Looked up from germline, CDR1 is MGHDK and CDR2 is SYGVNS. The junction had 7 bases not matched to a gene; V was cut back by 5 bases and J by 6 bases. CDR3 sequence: CASSTGDGGNEQFF. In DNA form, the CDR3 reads TGTGCCAGCAGTACAGGGGATGGGGGCAATGAGCAGTTCTTC.

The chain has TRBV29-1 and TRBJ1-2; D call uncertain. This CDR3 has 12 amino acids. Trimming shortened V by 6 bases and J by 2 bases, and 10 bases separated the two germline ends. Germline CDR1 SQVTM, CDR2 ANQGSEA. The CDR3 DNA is TGCAGCGTCCGGGATTCGAACTATGGCTACACCTTC. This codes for CSVRDSNYGYTF.

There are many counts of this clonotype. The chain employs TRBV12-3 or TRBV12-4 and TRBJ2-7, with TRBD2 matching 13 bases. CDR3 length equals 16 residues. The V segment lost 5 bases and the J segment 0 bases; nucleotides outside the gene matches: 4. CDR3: CASSRRTSGSSYEQYF. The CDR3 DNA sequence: TGTGCCAGCAGTAGAAGGACTAGCGGGAGCTCCTACGAGCAGTACTTC.